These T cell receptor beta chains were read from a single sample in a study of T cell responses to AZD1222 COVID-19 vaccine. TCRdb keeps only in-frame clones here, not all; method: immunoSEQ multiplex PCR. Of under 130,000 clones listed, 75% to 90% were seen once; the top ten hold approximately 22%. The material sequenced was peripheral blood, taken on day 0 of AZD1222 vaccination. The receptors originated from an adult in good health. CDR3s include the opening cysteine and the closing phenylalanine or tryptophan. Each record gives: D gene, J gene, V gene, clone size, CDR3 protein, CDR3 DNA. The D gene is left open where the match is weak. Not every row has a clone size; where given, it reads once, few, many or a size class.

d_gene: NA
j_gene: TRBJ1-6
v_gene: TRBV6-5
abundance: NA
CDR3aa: CASRTSVGSPLHF
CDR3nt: TGTGCCAGCAGAACCTCGGTGGGTTCACCCCTCCACTTT

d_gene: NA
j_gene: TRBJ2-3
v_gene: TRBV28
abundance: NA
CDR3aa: CASSFSDTQYF
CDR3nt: TGTGCCAGCAGTTTCTCAGATACGCAGTATTTT

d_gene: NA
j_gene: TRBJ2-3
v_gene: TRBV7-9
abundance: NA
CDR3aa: CASSFQTDTQYF
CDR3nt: TGTGCCAGCAGCTTCCAAACAGATACGCAGTATTTT

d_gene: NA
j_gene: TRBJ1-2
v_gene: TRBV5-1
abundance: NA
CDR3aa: CASSLEPTSPGGYTF
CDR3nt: TGCGCCAGCAGCTTGGAGCCCACATCCCCTGGGGGCTACACCTTC

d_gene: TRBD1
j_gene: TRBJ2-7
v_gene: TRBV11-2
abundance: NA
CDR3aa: CASSLGTGAREQYF
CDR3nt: TGTGCCAGCAGCTTAGGGACAGGGGCTCGAGAGCAGTACTTC

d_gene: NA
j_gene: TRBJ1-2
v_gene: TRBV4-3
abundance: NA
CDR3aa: CASSQEFRNFNYGYTF
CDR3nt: TGCGCCAGCAGCCAAGAATTTAGGAACTTTAACTATGGCTACACCTTC

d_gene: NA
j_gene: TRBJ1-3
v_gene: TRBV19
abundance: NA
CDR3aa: CASSFTAGNTIYF
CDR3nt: TGTGCCAGTAGCTTTACAGCTGGAAACACCATATATTTT

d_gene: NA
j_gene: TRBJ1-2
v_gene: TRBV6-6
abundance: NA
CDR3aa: CASSYPVGGYGYTF
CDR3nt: TGTGCCAGCAGTTACCCCGTGGGGGGCTATGGCTACACCTTC

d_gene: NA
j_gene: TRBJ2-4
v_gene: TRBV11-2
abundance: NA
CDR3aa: CASSSMGIQYF
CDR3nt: TGTGCCAGCAGCTCTATGGGCATTCAGTACTTC

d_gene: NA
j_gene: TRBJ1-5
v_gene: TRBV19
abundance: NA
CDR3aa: CASGGSYSNQPQHF
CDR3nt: TGTGCCAGTGGGGGGTCTTATAGCAATCAGCCCCAGCATTTT

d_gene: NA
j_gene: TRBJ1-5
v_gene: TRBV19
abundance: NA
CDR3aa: CASSKSGRDPYQPQHF
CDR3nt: TGTGCCAGTAGTAAGTCGGGCAGGGATCCTTACCAGCCCCAGCATTTT

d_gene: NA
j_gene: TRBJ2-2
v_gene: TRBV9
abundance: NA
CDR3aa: CASSVFSGELFF
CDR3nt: TGTGCCAGCAGCGTATTTAGCGGGGAGCTGTTTTTT

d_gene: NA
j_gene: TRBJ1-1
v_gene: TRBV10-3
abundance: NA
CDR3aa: CAIRRDPNTEAFF
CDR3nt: TGTGCCATCAGGAGAGATCCGAACACTGAAGCTTTCTTT

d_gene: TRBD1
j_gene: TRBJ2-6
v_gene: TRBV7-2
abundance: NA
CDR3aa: CASRRDRAQLSGANVLTF
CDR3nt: TGTGCCAGCAGACGGGACAGGGCCCAACTCTCTGGGGCCAACGTCCTGACTTTC

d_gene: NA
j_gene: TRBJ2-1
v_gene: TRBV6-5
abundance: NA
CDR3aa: CASRHGFEQFF
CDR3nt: TGTGCCAGCAGACACGGCTTTGAGCAGTTCTTC

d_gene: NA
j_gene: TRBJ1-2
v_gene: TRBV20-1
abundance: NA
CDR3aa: CSARDGYTF
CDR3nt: TGCAGTGCTAGAGATGGCTACACCTTC

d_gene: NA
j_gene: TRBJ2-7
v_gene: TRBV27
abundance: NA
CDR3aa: CASRGMGLEQYF
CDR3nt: TGTGCCAGCAGGGGGATGGGTCTCGAGCAGTACTTC

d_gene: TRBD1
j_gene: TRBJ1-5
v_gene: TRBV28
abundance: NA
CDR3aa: CASRGQGISNQPQHF
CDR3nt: TGTGCCAGCAGAGGACAGGGGATTAGCAATCAGCCCCAGCATTTT

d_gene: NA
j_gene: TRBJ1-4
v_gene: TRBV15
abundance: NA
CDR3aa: CATSRNAGGSREKLFF
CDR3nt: TGTGCCACCAGCAGGAACGCGGGGGGCTCACGAGAAAAACTGTTTTTT

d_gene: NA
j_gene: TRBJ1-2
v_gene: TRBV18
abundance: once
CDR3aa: CASSPNGDNYGYTF
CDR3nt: TGTGCCAGCTCACCGAACGGAGATAACTATGGCTACACCTTC

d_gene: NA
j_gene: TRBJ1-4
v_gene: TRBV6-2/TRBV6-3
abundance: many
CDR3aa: CASSQAQGREKLFF
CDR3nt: TGTGCCAGCAGTCAGGCCCAGGGTCGAGAAAAACTGTTTTTT

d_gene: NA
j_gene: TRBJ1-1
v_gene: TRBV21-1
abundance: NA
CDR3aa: CASSKVREGRGTEAFF
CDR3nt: TGTGCCAGCAGCAAAGTAAGGGAGGGTAGGGGCACTGAAGCTTTCTTT

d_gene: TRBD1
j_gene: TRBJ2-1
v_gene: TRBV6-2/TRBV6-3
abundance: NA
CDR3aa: CASSYSNAGTGGFF
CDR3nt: TGTGCCAGCAGTTACTCAAACGCCGGGACAGGGGGATTCTTC

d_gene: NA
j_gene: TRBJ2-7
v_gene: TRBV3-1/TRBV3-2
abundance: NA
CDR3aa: CASSLKNEQYF
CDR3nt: TGTGCCAGCAGCCTTAAAAACGAGCAGTACTTC

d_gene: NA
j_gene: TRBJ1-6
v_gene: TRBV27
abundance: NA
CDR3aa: CASSLNRANSPLHF
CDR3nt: TGTGCCAGCAGCCTGAACAGGGCCAATTCACCCCTCCACTTT

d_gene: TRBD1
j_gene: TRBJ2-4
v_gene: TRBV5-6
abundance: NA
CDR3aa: CASSLGDRRRAKNIQYF
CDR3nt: TGTGCCAGCAGCTTGGGGGACAGGCGGAGGGCCAAAAACATTCAGTACTTC

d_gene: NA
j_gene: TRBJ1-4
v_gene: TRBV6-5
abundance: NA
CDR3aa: CTHPRAFNEKLFF
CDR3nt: TGTACACATCCCCGGGCATTTAATGAAAAACTGTTTTTT

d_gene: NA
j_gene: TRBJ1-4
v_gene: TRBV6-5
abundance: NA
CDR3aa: CASKAVGEKLFF
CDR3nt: TGTGCCAGCAAGGCAGTCGGTGAAAAACTGTTTTTT

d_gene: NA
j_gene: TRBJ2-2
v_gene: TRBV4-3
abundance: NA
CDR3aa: CASSQGYTGELFF
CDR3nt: TGCGCCAGCAGCCAGGGTTACACCGGGGAGCTGTTTTTT

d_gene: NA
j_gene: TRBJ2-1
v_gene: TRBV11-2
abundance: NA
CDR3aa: CASSSPAVGQFF
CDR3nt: TGTGCCAGCAGCTCCCCAGCGGTGGGGCAGTTCTTC

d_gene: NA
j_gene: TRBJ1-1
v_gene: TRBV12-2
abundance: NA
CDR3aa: CASRLGGCSRPEAFF
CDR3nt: TGTGCAAGTCGCTTAGGAGGTTGCAGCCGCCCTGAAGCTTTCTTT

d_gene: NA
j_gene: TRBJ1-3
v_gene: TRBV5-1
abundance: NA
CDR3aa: CASSLEQTGNTIYF
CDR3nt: TGCGCCAGCAGCTTGGAGCAGACTGGAAACACCATATATTTT

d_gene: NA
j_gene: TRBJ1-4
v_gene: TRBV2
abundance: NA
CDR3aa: CASSEASISASNEKLFF
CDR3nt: TGTGCCAGCAGTGAAGCTAGTATATCAGCTTCTAATGAAAAACTGTTTTTT

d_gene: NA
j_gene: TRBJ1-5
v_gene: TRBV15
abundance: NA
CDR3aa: CATSTKGTGQPQHF
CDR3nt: TGTGCCACCAGCACGAAGGGGACGGGGCAGCCCCAGCATTTT

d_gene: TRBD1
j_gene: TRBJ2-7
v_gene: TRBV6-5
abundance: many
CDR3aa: CASSPGQGKYEQYF
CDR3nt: TGTGCCAGCAGCCCCGGACAGGGGAAGTACGAGCAGTACTTC

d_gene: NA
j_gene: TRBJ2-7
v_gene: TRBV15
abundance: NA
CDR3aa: CATSRDLGYEQYF
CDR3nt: TGTGCCACCAGCAGAGATTTGGGCTACGAGCAGTACTTC

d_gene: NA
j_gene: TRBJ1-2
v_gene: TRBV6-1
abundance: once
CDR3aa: CASSDVSGYTF
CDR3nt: TGTGCCAGCAGTGATGTTTCGGGCTACACCTTC

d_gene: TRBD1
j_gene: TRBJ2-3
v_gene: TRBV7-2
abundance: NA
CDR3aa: CASSVGTGINTQYF
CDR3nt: TGTGCCAGCAGCGTCGGGACAGGGATAAATACGCAGTATTTT

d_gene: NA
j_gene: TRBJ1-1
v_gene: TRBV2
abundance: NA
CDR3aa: CASSETTGTITEAFF
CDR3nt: TGTGCCAGCAGCGAGACTACCGGGACCATCACTGAAGCTTTCTTT

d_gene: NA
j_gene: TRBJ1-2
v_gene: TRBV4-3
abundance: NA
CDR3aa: CASSQDRIGHYGYTF
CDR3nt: TGCGCCAGCAGCCAAGACCGGATAGGCCACTATGGCTACACCTTC

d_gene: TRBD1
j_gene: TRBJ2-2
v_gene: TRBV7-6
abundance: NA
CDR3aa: CASSFGQANTGELFF
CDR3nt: TGTGCCAGCAGCTTTGGACAGGCGAACACCGGGGAGCTGTTTTTT

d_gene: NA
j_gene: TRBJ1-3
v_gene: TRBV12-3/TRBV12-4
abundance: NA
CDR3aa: CASRQQGRHTIYF
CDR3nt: TGTGCCAGCAGACAGCAGGGGCGACACACCATATATTTT

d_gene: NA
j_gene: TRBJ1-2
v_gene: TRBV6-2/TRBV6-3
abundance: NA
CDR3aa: CASSLQGFGGYTF
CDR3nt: TGTGCCAGCAGTCTACAGGGATTTGGTGGCTACACCTTC

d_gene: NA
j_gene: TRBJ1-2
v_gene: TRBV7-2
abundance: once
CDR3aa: CASSLMRADYGYTF
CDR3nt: TGTGCCAGCAGCTTAATGAGGGCGGACTATGGCTACACCTTC

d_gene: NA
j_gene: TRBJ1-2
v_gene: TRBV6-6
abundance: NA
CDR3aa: CASKGEVGYTF
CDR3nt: TGTGCCAGCAAGGGGGAGGTTGGCTACACCTTC

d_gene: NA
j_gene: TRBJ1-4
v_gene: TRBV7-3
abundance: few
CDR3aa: CASSLNGAQNEKLFF
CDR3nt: TGTGCCAGCAGCTTAAACGGGGCACAGAATGAAAAACTGTTTTTT

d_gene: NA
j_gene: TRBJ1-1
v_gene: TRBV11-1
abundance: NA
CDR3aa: CASSLDRLNTEAFF
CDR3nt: TGTGCCAGCAGCTTAGACCGGTTGAACACTGAAGCTTTCTTT

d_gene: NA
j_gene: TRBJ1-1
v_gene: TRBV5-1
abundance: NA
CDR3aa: CASSLVGFDTEAFF
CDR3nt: TGCGCCAGCAGCTTGGTTGGGTTTGACACTGAAGCTTTCTTT

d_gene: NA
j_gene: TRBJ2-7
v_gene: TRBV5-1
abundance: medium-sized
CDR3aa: CASSLEGHRSYEQYF
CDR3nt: TGCGCCAGCAGCTTGGAGGGACACCGCTCCTACGAGCAGTACTTC